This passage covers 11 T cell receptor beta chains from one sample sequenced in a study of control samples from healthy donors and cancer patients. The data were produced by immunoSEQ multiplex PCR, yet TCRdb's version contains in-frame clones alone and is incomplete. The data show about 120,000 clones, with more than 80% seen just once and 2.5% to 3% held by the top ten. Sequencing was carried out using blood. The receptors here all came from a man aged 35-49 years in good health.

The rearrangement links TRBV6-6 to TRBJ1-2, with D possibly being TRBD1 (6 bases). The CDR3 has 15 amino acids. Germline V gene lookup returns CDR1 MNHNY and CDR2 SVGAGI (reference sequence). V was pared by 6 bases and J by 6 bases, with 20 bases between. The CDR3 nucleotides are TGTGCCAGCAGCAACACGAAGGAGGGGGGACATGGCTACACCTTC. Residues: CASSNTKEGGHGYTF.

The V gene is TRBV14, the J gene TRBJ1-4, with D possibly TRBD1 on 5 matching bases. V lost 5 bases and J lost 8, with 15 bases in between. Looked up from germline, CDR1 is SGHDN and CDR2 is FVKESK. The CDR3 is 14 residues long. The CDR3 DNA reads TGTGCCAGCAGCATCCTGGGGACGCGAGAAAAACTGTTTTTT. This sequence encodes CASSILGTREKLFF.

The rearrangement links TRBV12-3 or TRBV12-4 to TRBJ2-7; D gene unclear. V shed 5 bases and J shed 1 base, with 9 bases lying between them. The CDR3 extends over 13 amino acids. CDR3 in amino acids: CASSPGGSYEQYF. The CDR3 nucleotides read TGTGCCAGCAGTCCGGGCGGTTCCTACGAGCAGTACTTC.

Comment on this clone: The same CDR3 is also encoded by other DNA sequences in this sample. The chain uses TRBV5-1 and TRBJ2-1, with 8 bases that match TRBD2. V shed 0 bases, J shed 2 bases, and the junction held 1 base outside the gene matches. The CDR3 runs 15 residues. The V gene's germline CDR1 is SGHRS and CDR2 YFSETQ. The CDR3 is CASSLAGGTYNEQFF. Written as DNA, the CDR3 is TGCGCCAGCAGCTTGGCGGGGGGGACCTACAATGAGCAGTTCTTC.

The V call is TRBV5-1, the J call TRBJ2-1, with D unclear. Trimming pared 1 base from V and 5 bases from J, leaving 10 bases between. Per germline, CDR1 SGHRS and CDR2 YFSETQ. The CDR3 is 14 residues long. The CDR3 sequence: CASSLPRTNNEQFF. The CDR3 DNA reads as TGCGCCAGCAGCTTGCCTAGAACCAACAATGAGCAGTTCTTC.

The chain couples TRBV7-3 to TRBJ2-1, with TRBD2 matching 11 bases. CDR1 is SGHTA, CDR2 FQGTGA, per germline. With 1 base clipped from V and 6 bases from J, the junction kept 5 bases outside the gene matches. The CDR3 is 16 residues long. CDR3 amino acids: CASSLIVSGGVNEQFF. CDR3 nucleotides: TGTGCCAGCAGCTTAATCGTTAGCGGGGGGGTCAATGAGCAGTTCTTC.

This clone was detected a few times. The DNA of the CDR3 is TGCGCCAGCAGCTTGGGTGGGATTGCTTTCTTT. This translates into CASSLGGIAFF. The chain links TRBV5-1 to TRBJ1-1; D remains ambiguous. The germline gives CDR1 SGHRS, CDR2 YFSETQ. The V gene lost 0 bases and the J gene lost 11 bases, with 8 bases spanning the gap. This CDR3 has 11 residues.

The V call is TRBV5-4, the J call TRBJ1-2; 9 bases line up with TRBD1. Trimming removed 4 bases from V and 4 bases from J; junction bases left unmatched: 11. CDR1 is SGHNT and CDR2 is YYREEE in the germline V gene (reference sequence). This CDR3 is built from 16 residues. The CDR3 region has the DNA TGTGCCAGCAGCATAGGACAGGGGCCGGCCTTCTATGGCTACACCTTC. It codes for CASSIGQGPAFYGYTF.

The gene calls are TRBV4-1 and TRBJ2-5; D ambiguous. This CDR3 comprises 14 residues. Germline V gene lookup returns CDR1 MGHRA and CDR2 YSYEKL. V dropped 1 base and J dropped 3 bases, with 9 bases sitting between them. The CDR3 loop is CASSQGVGEETQYF. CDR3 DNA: TGCGCCAGCAGCCAAGGAGTAGGCGAAGAGACCCAGTACTTC.

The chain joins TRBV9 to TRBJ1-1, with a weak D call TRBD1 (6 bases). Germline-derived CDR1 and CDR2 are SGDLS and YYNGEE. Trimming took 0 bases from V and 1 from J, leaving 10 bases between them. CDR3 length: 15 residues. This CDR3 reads CASSVEVGANTEAFF. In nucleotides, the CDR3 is TGTGCCAGCAGCGTAGAAGTGGGGGCGAACACTGAAGCTTTCTTT.

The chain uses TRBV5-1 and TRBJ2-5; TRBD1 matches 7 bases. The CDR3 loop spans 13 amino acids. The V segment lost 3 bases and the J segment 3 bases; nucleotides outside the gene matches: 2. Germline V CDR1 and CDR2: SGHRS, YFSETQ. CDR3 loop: CASSSQGEETQYF. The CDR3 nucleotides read TGCGCCAGCAGCTCCCAGGGGGAAGAGACCCAGTACTTC.